The 7 T cell receptor beta chains given below trace back to one sample, sequenced in a study of T cells in women clearing cervical HPV infection. Produced via immunoSEQ multiplex PCR; TCRdb's table is partial and in-frame only. Its table records 20,000 to 25,000 clones. The sample taken for sequencing was blood buffy coat. The receptors derive from a woman between 18 and 70 years old with a cervical HPV16 infection that either progressed to CIN3+ or cleared (not recorded which).

A word on this clone: The read stops 3 residues short of the end of the CDR3; the missing end is completed from the germline J gene. The rearrangement joins TRBV6-2 or TRBV6-3 to TRBJ2-7, with TRBD2 matching over 8 bases. The CDR3 consists of 14 residues. Germline trimming cut 10 bases from V and 3 bases from J; bases unmatched to any gene: 11. Germline V gene data show CDR1 as MNHEY and CDR2 as SVGEGT. CDR3 bases read: TGTGCCACCCGCTATAGCGGGGCCTTCTACGAG. This codes for CATRYSGAFYE. The whole CDR3 protein is CATRYSGAFYEQYF.

For this clone: The read ends 3 residues shy of where the CDR3 ends; the end is completed using the germline J gene. The chain combines TRBV7-6 with TRBJ2-3, with 10 bases that match TRBD2. The CDR3 is made up of 15 amino acids. Germline values: CDR1 SGHVS, CDR2 FNYEAQ. Trimming removed 5 bases from V and 5 bases from J; junction bases left unmatched: 7. The sequenced CDR3 bases are TGTGCCAGCAGCCCAAGCGGGGGGGCTATAGATACG. Protein product: CASSPSGGAIDT. The full CDR3 is CASSPSGGAIDTQYF. Complete variable domain (other parts from reference TRBV7-6 and TRBJ2-3): GAGVSQSPRYKVTKRGQDVALRCDPISGHVSLYWYRQALGQGPEFLTYFNYEAQQDKSGLPNDRFSAERPEGSISTLTIQRTEQRDSAMYRCASSPSGGAIDTQYFGPGTRLTVL.

Of note for this clone: The CDR3 is cut off 3 residues early in the read; its end comes from the germline J gene. This sequence joins TRBV28 and TRBJ1-2; TRBD1 aligns across 8 bases. This CDR3 spans 14 amino acids. Germline values: CDR1 MDHEN, CDR2 SYDVKM. V was pared by 6 bases and J by 7 bases, with 10 bases of the junction left unmatched. The CDR3: CASSPEQGASGYTF. Partial CDR3 DNA: TGTGCCAGCAGCCCAGAGCAGGGGGCTAGTGGC.

The CDR3 is CASSLEARGRTEAFF. Partial CDR3 DNA: TGCGCCAGCAGCTTGGAGGCCAGGGGACGCACTGAA. This chain connects TRBV5-1 to TRBJ1-1, with D possibly matching TRBD1 (6 bases). Read sequence stops 3 residues before the CDR3 end, and the germline J gene provides the missing end. V lost 0 bases and J 4 bases, leaving 13 bases between the germline ends. The germline V gene encodes CDR1 SGHRS and CDR2 YFSETQ. This CDR3 comprises 15 residues.

A word on this clone: The read gets to within 3 residues of the CDR3 end, and the germline J gene fills in the rest. The V and J genes are TRBV20-1 and TRBJ2-5, with D perhaps matching TRBD2 (6 bases). Trimming left V 6 bases short and J 4 bases short, with 18 bases between. CDR3 length: 14 residues. Germline V gene sequence: CDR1 DFQATT, CDR2 SNEGSKA (reference sequence). CDR3 protein: CSANGLSVGETQYF. Incomplete CDR3 DNA: TGCAGTGCAAACGGACTATCCGTGGGAGAGACC.

Of note for this clone: The missing CDR3 end, 3 residues past where the read stops, is filled in from the germline J gene. The chain is built from TRBV20-1 and TRBJ2-7, with 8 bases matching TRBD1. Germline CDR1 and CDR2: DFQATT and SNEGSKA (reference sequence). The CDR3 spans 14 residues. Trimming took 2 bases from V and 3 from J; bases not matched to a gene: 6. The CDR3 sequence: CSARPGQADYEQYF. CDR3 bases read: TGCAGTGCTAGACCGGGACAGGCGGACTACGAG.

Turning to this clone: The observed sequence ends 3 residues before the CDR3 terminus, with the missing tail filled in from the germline J gene. The chain has TRBV7-2 and TRBJ2-3; D is unclear. This CDR3 comprises 15 residues. The germline CDR1 and CDR2 sequences are SGHTA and FQGNSA. CDR3 DNA, as far as it was read: TGTGCCAGCAGCTTAGGCGGTCGGAGCAATCAGCCG. Residues: CASSLGGRSNQP. The CDR3 in its entirety is CASSLGGRSNQPQYF.